These 30 T cell receptor beta chains were all obtained from the same sample, sequenced in a study of T-cell reconstitution after alpha-beta-depleted transplantation in children (dated by TCRdb to about 2016). Libraries were built with PCR. TCRdb shows the sequencer as Illumina HiSeq 2500. Molecular barcoding was employed in the preparation of TCR libraries, with unique molecular identifiers being used to normalize TCRbeta repertoire quantification. TCRdb trimmed public reads at Q25 via fastp, called clones via MiXCR and kept in-frame beta chains. CDR3 protein sequences are deduplicated, and each keeps its most common genes and DNA. For this sample there are about 400,000 distinct CDR3 sequences; roughly 20% appear just once. The top ten clonotypes cover 3% to 4% of the sample. The sample consisted of PBMCs from the stem cell graft donor, taken from the stem cell graft. Receptor source: a human donor who donated a stem cell graft to a child with acute myeloid leukemia.

This chain joins TRBV20-1 and TRBJ2-3; 8 bases match TRBD2. This CDR3 spans 16 amino acids. V gave up 0 bases and J gave up 4 bases; unmatched junction bases: 9. Germline V lookup: CDR1 DFQATT, CDR2 SNEGSKA (reference sequence). CDR3 loop: CSAREPGRARADTQYF. In DNA form, the CDR3 reads TGCAGTGCTAGAGAGCCCGGGAGGGCTAGGGCAGATACGCAGTATTTT.

Ten or more counts support this clonotype. The V gene is TRBV6-4, the J gene TRBJ2-1; either TRBD1 or TRBD2 may fit D (6 bases each). The CDR3 length is 19 residues. Germline V lookup: CDR1 MRHNA, CDR2 SNTAGT. V lost 10 bases and J lost 3, with 31 bases in between. CDR3 protein: CATSQGGGKNGDDYNEQFF. The CDR3 coding sequence is TGTGCCACCAGCCAAGGGGGAGGAAAGAATGGGGACGACTACAATGAGCAGTTCTTC.

The chain employs TRBV20-1 and TRBJ2-1, with D possibly called TRBD1 or TRBD2 (5 bases each). The germline V gene encodes CDR1 DFQATT and CDR2 SNEGSKA (reference sequence). The CDR3 runs to 12 residues. Trimming removed 5 bases from V and 5 bases from J, with 10 bases in between. The CDR3 DNA follows: TGCAGTGCTCGAGGGACGGACAATGAGCAGTTCTTC. Encoded protein: CSARGTDNEQFF.

This clonotype has ten or more counts. The gene calls are TRBV29-1 and TRBJ2-6; D is undetermined. This CDR3 spans 13 amino acids. Germline V gives CDR1 SQVTM, CDR2 ANQGSEA. Trimming cost V 6 bases and J 0 bases, with 6 bases left between them. The CDR3 DNA reads TGCAGCGTGTCGGCCTCTGGGGCCAACGTCCTGACTTTC. Its translation is CSVSASGANVLTF. Looking up the rest from reference TRBV29-1 and TRBJ2-6 gives the full variable domain: SAVISQKPSRDICQRGTSLTIQCQVDSQVTMMFWYRQQPGQSLTLIATANQGSEATYESGFVIDKFPISRPNLTFSTLTVSNMSPEDSSIYLCSVSASGANVLTFGAGSRLTVL.

J is TRBJ1-5 and V is TRBV6-1, with D maybe TRBD1 (5 bases). Trimming shortened V by 10 bases and J by 7 bases, and 14 bases separated the two germline ends. In germline, CDR1 is MNHNS, CDR2 SASEGT. The CDR3 runs to 12 residues. The CDR3 reads CANGTPRQPQHF. In DNA form, the CDR3 reads TGTGCCAACGGGACTCCCAGGCAGCCCCAGCATTTT.

This clonotype was counted many times. This chain uses TRBV2 with TRBJ2-5; perhaps D is TRBD1 or TRBD2 (5 bases each). With 4 bases removed from V and 4 bases from J, the gap between germline ends came to 19 bases. The CDR3 consists of 16 residues. From germline, CDR1 is SNHLY and CDR2 FYNNEI. The CDR3 loop is CASSGGTGIKVETQYF. As DNA, the CDR3 is TGTGCCAGCAGTGGGGGGACCGGGATCAAAGTAGAGACCCAGTACTTC. Supplemented by reference TRBV2 and TRBJ2-5, the full variable domain reads EPEVTQTPSHQVTQMGQEVILRCVPISNHLYFYWYRQILGQKVEFLVSFYNNEISEKSEIFDDQFSVERPDGSNFTLKIRSTKLEDSAMYFCASSGGTGIKVETQYFGPGTRLLVL.

A few counts support this clonotype. The chain is built from TRBV10-2 and TRBJ2-1; 14 bases align to TRBD2. V gave up 7 bases and J gave up 4 bases; unmatched junction bases: 12. The CDR3 spans 18 residues. The germline gives CDR1 WSHSY, CDR2 SAAADI. CDR3 DNA: TGCGCCAGCATGGGACCTCAGACTAGCGGGAGGGATTACAATGAGCAGTTCTTC. Its protein product is CASMGPQTSGRDYNEQFF.

This clonotype was counted a few times. V gene TRBV29-1 combines with J gene TRBJ2-1, with 7 positions matching TRBD2. Germline CDR1 is SQVTM and CDR2 is ANQGSEA. There are 14 residues in the CDR3. V trimming: 4 bases; J trimming: 7 bases; junction bases outside the gene matches: 10. The CDR3 reads CSVGLGGSRNEQFF. CDR3 nucleotides: TGCAGCGTTGGTTTAGGCGGGAGCAGGAATGAGCAGTTCTTC.

This clonotype was seen at least ten times. The chain employs TRBV7-6 and TRBJ2-5; D unresolved. The germline gives CDR1 SGHVS, CDR2 FNYEAQ. This CDR3 comprises 12 residues. V was shortened by 5 bases and J by 0 bases, with 4 bases between the two germline ends. The CDR3 sequence is CASSPYQETQYF. The CDR3 nucleotides read TGTGCCAGCAGCCCGTACCAAGAGACCCAGTACTTC.

This clonotype was recorded at least ten times. The rearrangement links TRBV5-1 to TRBJ1-1, with D hard to call. Trimming pared 0 bases from V and 4 bases from J, leaving 10 bases between. Germline V gives CDR1 SGHRS, CDR2 YFSETQ. This CDR3 is 14 amino acids long. The CDR3 DNA is TGCGCCAGCAGCTTGGATCGGTTGGGCACTGAAGCTTTCTTT. This codes for CASSLDRLGTEAFF.

The gene calls are TRBV28 and TRBJ2-2; D tentatively reads TRBD1 or TRBD2 (5 bases each). Trimming removed 9 bases from V and 1 base from J, with 24 bases in between. The CDR3 totals 18 residues. Germline-derived CDR1 and CDR2 are MDHEN and SYDVKM. CDR3 bases: TGTGCCAGTCTCCATCTGACGGGACCGCTCAGGAACACCGGGGAGCTGTTTTTT. Translated, it gives CASLHLTGPLRNTGELFF.

This clonotype was seen a handful of times. This chain connects TRBV2 to TRBJ2-5; possible D gene TRBD2, 5 bases. The CDR3 sequence is 13 residues long. The ends were cut back, 10 bases at V and 5 bases at J, with 17 bases in the middle. The germline V gene encodes CDR1 SNHLY and CDR2 FYNNEI. This CDR3 reads CATDAGTQETQYF. DNA for the CDR3: TGTGCCACCGACGCGGGCACCCAGGAGACCCAGTACTTC.

The chain has TRBV20-1 and TRBJ1-5; 7 nucleotides align to TRBD1. Per the germline V gene, CDR1 is DFQATT and CDR2 is SNEGSKA (reference sequence). Losses at the gene ends were 1 base for V and 4 bases for J; bases not matched to a gene: 4. The CDR3 extends over 14 amino acids. Here the CDR3 DNA reads TGCAGTGCTAGAGGCGGGACAGCGAATCAGCCCCAGCATTTT. Encoded protein: CSARGGTANQPQHF.

This clonotype was counted many times. V and J are TRBV20-1 and TRBJ2-1; 8 nucleotides line up with TRBD2. The germline CDR1 and CDR2 sequences are DFQATT and SNEGSKA (reference sequence). Trimming at V came to 0 bases and at J to 6 bases, leaving 7 bases not matched to a gene. This CDR3 has 15 residues. The CDR3 bases are TGCAGTGCTAGAGATTCTTTAGCGGGACTCAATGAGCAGTTCTTC. This translates into CSARDSLAGLNEQFF.

The V and J genes are TRBV20-1 and TRBJ2-1; TRBD2 might be the D (6 bases). The V end was cut by 3 bases, the J end by 3 bases, with 18 bases between. This CDR3 spans 16 amino acids. Germline V CDR1 and CDR2: DFQATT, SNEGSKA (reference sequence). The CDR3 region is CSASILLGGYYNEQFF. The CDR3 DNA is TGCAGTGCTAGCATCCTACTGGGGGGATACTACAATGAGCAGTTCTTC.

A few counts support this clonotype. V and J are TRBV27 and TRBJ2-7; a possible D gene is TRBD1 (7 bases). The CDR3 contains 17 residues. CDR1 MNHEY and CDR2 SMNVEV come from the germline V gene (reference sequence). The V end lost 6 bases, the J end lost 0 bases, and 21 bases lay between the germline ends. The CDR3 spells CASSLGTAVGGSYEQYF. The CDR3 DNA sequence: TGTGCCAGCAGCTTGGGGACAGCCGTGGGGGGCTCCTACGAGCAGTACTTC.

At least ten counts were recorded for this clonotype. The J gene is TRBJ2-7, the V gene TRBV12-3 or TRBV12-4; D is possibly TRBD1 (6 bases). The CDR3 length is 12 residues. Between the trimmed V and J ends, which lost 5 bases and 9 bases, there was a span of 14 bases. Written as DNA, the CDR3 is TGTGCCAGCAGTCCCCCTGGGGGCGTGCAGTACTTC. Protein sequence: CASSPPGGVQYF.

This clonotype was seen only a few times. V usage is TRBV29-1 and J usage is TRBJ1-5; D is unclear. The CDR3 covers 15 residues. Per the germline V gene, CDR1 is SQVTM and CDR2 is ANQGSEA. Trimming shortened V by 3 bases and J by 2 bases, and 14 bases separated the two germline ends. The CDR3: CSVETANRRNQPQHF. The DNA of the CDR3 is TGCAGCGTTGAGACGGCTAACAGACGCAATCAGCCCCAGCATTTT.

The V call is TRBV9, the J call TRBJ2-7, with 8 positions matching TRBD1. Germline V CDR1 and CDR2: SGDLS, YYNGEE. J was trimmed by 3 bases and V by 2 bases; bases with no gene match: 4. The CDR3 length is 14 residues. CDR3 DNA: TGTGCCAGCAGCGTGACAGGGGCCATCTACGAGCAGTACTTC. Amino acid sequence: CASSVTGAIYEQYF.

This chain joins TRBV29-1 and TRBJ2-2, with D unresolved. V lost 3 bases, J lost 4 bases, and 15 bases lay in between. Germline CDR1 SQVTM, CDR2 ANQGSEA. This CDR3 region has 15 residues. Here the CDR3 reads CSVDESGTGTGELFF. CDR3 in DNA: TGCAGCGTTGATGAGTCGGGCACGGGCACCGGGGAGCTGTTTTTT.

The CDR3 protein is CSGLLWPRNTEAFF. The CDR3 nucleotides read TGCAGCGGTCTTCTTTGGCCGAGGAACACTGAAGCTTTCTTT. The chain couples TRBV29-1 to TRBJ1-1, with D unclear. The germline V gene has CDR1 SQVTM and CDR2 ANQGSEA. This CDR3 comprises 14 residues. The V and J ends lost 7 bases and 1 base respectively, with 16 bases between them.

This clonotype has only a few counts. The V and J genes are TRBV4-1 and TRBJ2-1; D is perhaps TRBD2 (6 bases). Germline loops: CDR1 MGHRA, CDR2 YSYEKL. CDR3 length equals 17 residues. V lost 4 bases and J 4 bases, leaving 20 bases between the germline ends. The CDR3 region is CASSPWTERVGYNEQFF. CDR3 nucleotides: TGCGCCAGCAGCCCTTGGACTGAGCGGGTGGGATACAATGAGCAGTTCTTC.

This clonotype was detected only a few times. A read error may produce the germline difference seen at one junction end. CDR3 in DNA: TGTGCCAGCAGCTTGGGGATGAACCCGGGACAGGGGGACTTC. Its protein is CASSLGMNPGQGDF. This rearrangement joins TRBV7-2 to TRBJ2-5, with TRBD1 identical over 11 bases. The germline gives CDR1 SGHTA, CDR2 FQGNSA. The CDR3 has 14 residues.

The rearrangement uses TRBV3-1 and TRBJ2-7, with D unresolved. This CDR3 has 15 residues. Germline loops: CDR1 LGHDT, CDR2 YNNKEL (reference sequence). V was pared by 0 bases and J by 2 bases, with 11 bases between. The CDR3 protein is CASSQDRSSPYEQYF. In nucleotides, the CDR3 is TGTGCCAGCAGCCAAGACAGATCCTCACCCTACGAGCAGTACTTC.

This clonotype was recorded at least ten times. As DNA, the CDR3 is TGCAGTGCTAGTCTCCAGGGGAGCTCTGGGGCCAACGTCCTGACTTTC. It encodes CSASLQGSSGANVLTF. J is TRBJ2-6 and V is TRBV20-1; D possibly corresponds to TRBD1 (6 bases). The ends were cut back, 3 bases at V and 0 bases at J, with 12 bases in the middle. CDR1 is DFQATT, CDR2 SNEGSKA, per germline (reference sequence). This CDR3 contains 16 residues.

The chain joins TRBV12-3 or TRBV12-4 to TRBJ2-6; unclear D gene. Trimming stripped 1 base from V and 4 bases from J, with 14 bases between. The CDR3 sequence is 17 residues long. The CDR3, as DNA: TGTGCCAGCAGTTTAGGGAGAATCTTCCGGGGGGCCAACGTCCTGACTTTC. Translated, it gives CASSLGRIFRGANVLTF.

The rearrangement uses TRBV30 and TRBJ2-2, with D possibly matching TRBD2 (6 bases). The V and J ends lost 4 bases and 9 bases respectively, with 18 bases between them. The germline CDR1 and CDR2 sequences are GTSNPN and SVGIG (reference sequence). This CDR3 is 14 amino acids long. The chain's CDR3 is CAWTAGLPGRELFF. For the CDR3, the DNA is TGTGCCTGGACCGCGGGACTGCCTGGGCGGGAGCTGTTTTTT.

The chain employs TRBV29-1 and TRBJ1-5; no firm D call. This CDR3 is built from 15 residues. The V gene's germline CDR1 is SQVTM and CDR2 ANQGSEA. V lost 1 base to trimming and J lost 0 bases, with 10 bases between them. The CDR3 reads CSVEVGMGSNQPQHF. The CDR3 DNA reads as TGCAGCGTTGAAGTGGGGATGGGTAGCAATCAGCCCCAGCATTTT.

This clonotype was detected ten times or more. The rearrangement joins TRBV25-1 to TRBJ2-1; no firm D call. V gave up 3 bases and J gave up 9 bases, with 6 bases separating them. The germline gives CDR1 MGHDK, CDR2 SYGVNS. The CDR3 is 11 residues long. CDR3 in amino acids: CASSDPGEQFF. The DNA of the CDR3 is TGTGCCAGCAGTGACCCCGGTGAGCAGTTCTTC.

This clonotype showed up just a few times. The V and J genes are TRBV7-9 and TRBJ1-6; 10 nucleotides match TRBD1. The ends lost 2 bases at V and 7 bases at J; junction bases unmatched: 5. Germline V gene data show CDR1 as SEHNR and CDR2 as FQNEAQ (reference sequence). CDR3 length: 16 amino acids. CDR3 protein: CASSLTPGQGNSPLHF. The CDR3 coding sequence is TGTGCCAGCAGCTTAACCCCGGGACAGGGGAATTCACCCCTCCACTTT. The full variable domain, rest sourced from reference TRBV7-9 and TRBJ1-6, is DTGVSQNPRHKITKRGQNVTFRCDPISEHNRLYWYRQTLGQGPEFLTYFQNEAQLEKSRLLSDRFSAERPKGSFSTLEIQRTEQGDSAMYLCASSLTPGQGNSPLHFGNGTRLTVT.